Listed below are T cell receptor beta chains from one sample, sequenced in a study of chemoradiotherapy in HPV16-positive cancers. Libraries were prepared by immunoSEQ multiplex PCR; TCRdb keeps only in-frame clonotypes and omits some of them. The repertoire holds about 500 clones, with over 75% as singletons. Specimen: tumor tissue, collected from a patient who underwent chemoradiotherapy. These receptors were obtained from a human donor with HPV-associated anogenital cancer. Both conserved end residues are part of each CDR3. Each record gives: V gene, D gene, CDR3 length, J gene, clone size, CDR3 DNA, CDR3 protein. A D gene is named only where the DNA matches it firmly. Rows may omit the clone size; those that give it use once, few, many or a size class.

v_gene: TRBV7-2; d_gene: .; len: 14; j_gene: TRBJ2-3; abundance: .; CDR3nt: TGTGCCAGCACCATGGGAAGATCCTCGGATACGCAGTATTTT; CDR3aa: CASTMGRSSDTQYF
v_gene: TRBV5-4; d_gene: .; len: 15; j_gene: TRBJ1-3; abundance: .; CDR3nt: TGTGCCAGCAGCGCCGGACAATCAGCCGGAAACACCATATATTTT; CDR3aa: CASSAGQSAGNTIYF
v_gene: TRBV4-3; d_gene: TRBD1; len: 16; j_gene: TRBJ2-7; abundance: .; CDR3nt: TGCGCCAGCAGCCGCGACAGGGGTCCGAGCTCCTACGAGCAGTACTTC; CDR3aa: CASSRDRGPSSYEQYF
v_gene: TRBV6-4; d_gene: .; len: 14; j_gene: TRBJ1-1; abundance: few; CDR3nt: TGTGCCAGCAGTGACGGTCAGGGCAACACTGAAGCTTTCTTT; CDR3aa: CASSDGQGNTEAFF
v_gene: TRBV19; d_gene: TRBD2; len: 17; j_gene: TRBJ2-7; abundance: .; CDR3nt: TGTGCCAGTAGTATAGGCCCACTCGCGGGGGGTGGCTACGAGCAGTACTTC; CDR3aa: CASSIGPLAGGGYEQYF
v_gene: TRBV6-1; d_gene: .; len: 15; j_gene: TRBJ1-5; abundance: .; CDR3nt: TGTGCCAGCAGTGAAAACGTAGGAGCGAGTCTGACCCAGCATTTT; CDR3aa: CASSENVGASLTQHF
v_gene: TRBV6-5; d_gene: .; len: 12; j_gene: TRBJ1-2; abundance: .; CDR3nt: TGTGCCAGCAGTTACTCGGGGTTTGGCTACACCTTC; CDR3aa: CASSYSGFGYTF
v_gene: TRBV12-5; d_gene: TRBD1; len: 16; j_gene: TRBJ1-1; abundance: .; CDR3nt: TGTGCTAGTGGTTCTGGACAGGGAGGAGGGAACACTGAAGCTTTCTTT; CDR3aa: CASGSGQGGGNTEAFF
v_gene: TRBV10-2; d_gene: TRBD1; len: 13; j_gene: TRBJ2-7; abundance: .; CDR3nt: TGCGCCAGCAGTGCTTCACAGGGGGGCGAGCAGTACTTC; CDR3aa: CASSASQGGEQYF
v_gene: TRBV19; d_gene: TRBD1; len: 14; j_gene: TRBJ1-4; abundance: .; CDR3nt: TGTGCCAGTAGGGGAGGACAGGGTTCGGAAAAACTGTTTTTT; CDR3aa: CASRGGQGSEKLFF
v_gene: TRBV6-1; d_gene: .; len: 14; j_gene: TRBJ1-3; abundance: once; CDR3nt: TGTGCCAGCAGACCCGCGTTCTCTGGAAACACCATATATTTT; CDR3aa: CASRPAFSGNTIYF
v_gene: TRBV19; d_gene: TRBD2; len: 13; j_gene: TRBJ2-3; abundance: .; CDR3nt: TGTGCCAGTAGTCTCGCCAGCGGGAGGGCGCAGTATTTT; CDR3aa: CASSLASGRAQYF
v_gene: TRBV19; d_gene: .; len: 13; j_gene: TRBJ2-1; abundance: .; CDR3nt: TGTGCCAGTAGTCGTCAGACTTACAATGAGCAGTTCTTC; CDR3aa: CASSRQTYNEQFF
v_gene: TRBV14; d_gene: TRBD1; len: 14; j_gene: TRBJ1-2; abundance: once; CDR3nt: TGTGCCAGCAGCCTCCGGGACAGCTTCTATGGCTACACCTTC; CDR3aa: CASSLRDSFYGYTF
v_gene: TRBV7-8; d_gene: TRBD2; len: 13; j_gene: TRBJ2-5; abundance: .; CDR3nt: TGTGCCAGCAGTATTGCGGGAGCCGAGACCCAGTACTTC; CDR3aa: CASSIAGAETQYF
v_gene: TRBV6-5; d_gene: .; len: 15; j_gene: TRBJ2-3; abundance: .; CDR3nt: TGTGCCAGCAGTTACTCGACCCAGGGGGGGAATACGCAGTATTTT; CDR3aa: CASSYSTQGGNTQYF
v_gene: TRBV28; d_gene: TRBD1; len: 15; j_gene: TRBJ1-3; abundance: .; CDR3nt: TGTGCCAGCAGTTTTCGACAGGGGAGCGGAAACACCATATATTTT; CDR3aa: CASSFRQGSGNTIYF
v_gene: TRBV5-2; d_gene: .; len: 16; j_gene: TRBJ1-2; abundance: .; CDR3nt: TGTGCCAGCAATATTAGCGGAGAGTACGAGACCTATGGCTACACCTTC; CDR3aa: CASNISGEYETYGYTF
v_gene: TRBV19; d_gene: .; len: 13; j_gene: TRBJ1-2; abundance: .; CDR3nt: TGTGCCAGTACCCATGAGACTAACTATGGCTACACCTTC; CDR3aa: CASTHETNYGYTF
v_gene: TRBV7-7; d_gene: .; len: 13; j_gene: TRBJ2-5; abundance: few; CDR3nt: TGTGCTAGCAGCTTATCGGGCGGGGAGACCCAGTACTTC; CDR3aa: CASSLSGGETQYF
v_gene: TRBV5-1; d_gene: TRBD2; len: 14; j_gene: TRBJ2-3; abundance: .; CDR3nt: TGCGCCACGAAGGGAGGGCCTAGCACAGATACGCAGTATTTT; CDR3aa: CATKGGPSTDTQYF
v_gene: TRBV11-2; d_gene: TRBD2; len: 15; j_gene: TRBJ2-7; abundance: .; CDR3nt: TGTGCCAGCAGCTTACTAGCGGGGGACTCCTACGAGCAGTACTTC; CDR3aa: CASSLLAGDSYEQYF
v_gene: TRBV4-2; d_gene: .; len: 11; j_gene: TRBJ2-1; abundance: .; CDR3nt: TGTGCCAGCAGCCAAGGGAGCGGGCAGTTCTTC; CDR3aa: CASSQGSGQFF
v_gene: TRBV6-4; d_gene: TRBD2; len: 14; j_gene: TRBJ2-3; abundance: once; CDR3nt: TGTGCCAGCAGTGAGGGCGGGGGTTCAGATACGCAGTATTTT; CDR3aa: CASSEGGGSDTQYF
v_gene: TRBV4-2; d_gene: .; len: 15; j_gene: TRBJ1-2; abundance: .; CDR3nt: TGTGCCAGCAGCCAAGGATTGGGGGATTTCGGTGGCTACACCTTC; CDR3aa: CASSQGLGDFGGYTF
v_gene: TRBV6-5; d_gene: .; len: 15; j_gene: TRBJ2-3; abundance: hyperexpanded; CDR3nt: TGTGCCAGCAGTTACTCGTCAGGGACCGCAGATACGCAGTATTTT; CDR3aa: CASSYSSGTADTQYF
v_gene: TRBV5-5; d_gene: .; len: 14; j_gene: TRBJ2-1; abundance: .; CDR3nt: TGTGCCAGCAGCTTGCGAGGGGACGGCAATGAGCAGTTCTTC; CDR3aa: CASSLRGDGNEQFF
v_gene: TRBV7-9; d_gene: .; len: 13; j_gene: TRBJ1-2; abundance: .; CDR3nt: TGTGCCAGCGGATTAGAGGGAGATTATGGCTACACCTTC; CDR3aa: CASGLEGDYGYTF
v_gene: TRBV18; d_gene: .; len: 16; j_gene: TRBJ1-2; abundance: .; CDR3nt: TGTGCCAGCTCTCGGACGAGCAGGGATCTAGGCTATGGCTACACCTTC; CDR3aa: CASSRTSRDLGYGYTF
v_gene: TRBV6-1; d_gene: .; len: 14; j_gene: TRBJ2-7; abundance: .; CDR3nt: TGTGCCAGCAGTCCCCGGACAGACCTCTACGAGCAGTACTTC; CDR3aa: CASSPRTDLYEQYF
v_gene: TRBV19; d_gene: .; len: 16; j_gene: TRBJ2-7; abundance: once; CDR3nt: TGTGCCAGTAGTATCGACGCTTCCTCCGGGCTCTACGAGCAGTACTTC; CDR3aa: CASSIDASSGLYEQYF
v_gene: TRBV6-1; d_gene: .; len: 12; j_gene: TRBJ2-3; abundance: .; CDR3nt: TGTGCCAGCACGGTTGGGACGGATACGCAGTATTTT; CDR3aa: CASTVGTDTQYF
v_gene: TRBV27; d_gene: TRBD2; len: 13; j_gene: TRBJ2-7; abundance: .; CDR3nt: TGTGCCAGCAGTCCAACCTTAGCGGGCGAGCAGTACTTC; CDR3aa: CASSPTLAGEQYF